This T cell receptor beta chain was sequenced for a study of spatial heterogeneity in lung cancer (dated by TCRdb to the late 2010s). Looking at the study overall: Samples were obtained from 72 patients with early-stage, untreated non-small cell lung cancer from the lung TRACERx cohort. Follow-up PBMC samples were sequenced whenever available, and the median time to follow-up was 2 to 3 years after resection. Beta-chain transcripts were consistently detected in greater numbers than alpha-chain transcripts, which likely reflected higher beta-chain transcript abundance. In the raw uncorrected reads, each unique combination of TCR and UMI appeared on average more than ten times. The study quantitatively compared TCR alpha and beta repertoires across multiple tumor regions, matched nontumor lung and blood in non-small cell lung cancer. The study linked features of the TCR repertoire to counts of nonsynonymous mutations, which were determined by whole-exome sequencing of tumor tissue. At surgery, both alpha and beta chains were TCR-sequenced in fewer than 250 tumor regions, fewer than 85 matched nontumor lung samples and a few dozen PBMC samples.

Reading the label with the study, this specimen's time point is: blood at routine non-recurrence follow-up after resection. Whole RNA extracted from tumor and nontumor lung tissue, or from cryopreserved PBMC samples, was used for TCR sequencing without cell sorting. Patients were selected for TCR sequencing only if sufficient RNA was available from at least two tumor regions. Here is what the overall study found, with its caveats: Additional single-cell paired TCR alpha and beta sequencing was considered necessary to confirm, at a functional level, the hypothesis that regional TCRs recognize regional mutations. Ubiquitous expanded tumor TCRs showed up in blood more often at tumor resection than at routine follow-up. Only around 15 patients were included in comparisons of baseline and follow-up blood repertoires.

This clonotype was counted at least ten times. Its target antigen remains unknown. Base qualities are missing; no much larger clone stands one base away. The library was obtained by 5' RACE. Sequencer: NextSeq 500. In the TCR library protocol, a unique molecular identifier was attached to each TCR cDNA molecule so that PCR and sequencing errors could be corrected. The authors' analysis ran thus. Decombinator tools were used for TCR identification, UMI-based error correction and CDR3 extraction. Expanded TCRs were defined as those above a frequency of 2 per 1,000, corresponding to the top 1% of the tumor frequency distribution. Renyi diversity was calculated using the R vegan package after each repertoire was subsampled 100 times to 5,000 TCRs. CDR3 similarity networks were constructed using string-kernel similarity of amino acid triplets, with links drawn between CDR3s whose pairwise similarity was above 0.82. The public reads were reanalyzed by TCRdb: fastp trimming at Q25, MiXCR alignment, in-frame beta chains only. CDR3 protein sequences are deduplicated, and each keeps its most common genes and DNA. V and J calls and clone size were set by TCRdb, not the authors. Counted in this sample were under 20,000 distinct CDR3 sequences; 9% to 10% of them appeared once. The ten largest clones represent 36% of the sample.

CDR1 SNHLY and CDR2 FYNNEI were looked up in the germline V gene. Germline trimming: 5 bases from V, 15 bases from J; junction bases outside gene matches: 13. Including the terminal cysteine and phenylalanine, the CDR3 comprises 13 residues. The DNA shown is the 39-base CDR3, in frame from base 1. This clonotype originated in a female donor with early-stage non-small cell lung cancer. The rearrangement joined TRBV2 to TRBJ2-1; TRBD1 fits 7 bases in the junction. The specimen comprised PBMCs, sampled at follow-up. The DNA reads TGTGCCAGCAGTTACTCGGTCAGGGACAGCAGGTTCTTC. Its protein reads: CASSYSVRDSRFF.